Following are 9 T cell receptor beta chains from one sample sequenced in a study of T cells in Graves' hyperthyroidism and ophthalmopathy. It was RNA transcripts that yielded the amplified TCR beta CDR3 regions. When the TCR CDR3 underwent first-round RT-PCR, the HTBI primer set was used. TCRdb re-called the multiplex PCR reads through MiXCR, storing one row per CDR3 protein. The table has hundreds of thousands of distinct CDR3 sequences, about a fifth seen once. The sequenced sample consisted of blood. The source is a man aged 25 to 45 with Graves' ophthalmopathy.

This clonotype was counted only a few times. CDR3 loop: CASRTQGPANTGELFF. As DNA, the CDR3 is TGTGCCAGCAGAACACAGGGCCCCGCCAACACCGGGGAGCTGTTTTTT. The rearrangement uses TRBV27 and TRBJ2-2, with D perhaps TRBD1 (6 bases). The CDR3 has 16 residues. The V gene's germline CDR1 is MNHEY and CDR2 SMNVEV (reference sequence). The V and J ends lost 6 bases and 2 bases respectively, with 16 bases between them.

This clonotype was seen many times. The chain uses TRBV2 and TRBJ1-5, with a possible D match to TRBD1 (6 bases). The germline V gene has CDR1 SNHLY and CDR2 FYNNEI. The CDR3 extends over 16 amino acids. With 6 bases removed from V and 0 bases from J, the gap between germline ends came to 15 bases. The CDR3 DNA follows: TGTGCCAGCAGCCGAACAGGGACCTCTAGCAATCAGCCCCAGCATTTT. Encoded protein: CASSRTGTSSNQPQHF.

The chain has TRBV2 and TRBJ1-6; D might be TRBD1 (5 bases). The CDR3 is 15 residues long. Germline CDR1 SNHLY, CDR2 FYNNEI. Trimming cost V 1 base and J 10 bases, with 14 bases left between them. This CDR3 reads CASSEEAGIGSPLHF. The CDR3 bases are TGTGCCAGCAGTGAAGAGGCAGGGATTGGGTCACCCCTCCACTTT.

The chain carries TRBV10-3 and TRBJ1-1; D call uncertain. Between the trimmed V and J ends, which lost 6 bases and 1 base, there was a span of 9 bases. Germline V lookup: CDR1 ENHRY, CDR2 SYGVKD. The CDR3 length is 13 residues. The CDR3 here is CAISAGKNTEAFF. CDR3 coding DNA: TGTGCCATCAGCGCCGGGAAGAACACTGAAGCTTTCTTT.

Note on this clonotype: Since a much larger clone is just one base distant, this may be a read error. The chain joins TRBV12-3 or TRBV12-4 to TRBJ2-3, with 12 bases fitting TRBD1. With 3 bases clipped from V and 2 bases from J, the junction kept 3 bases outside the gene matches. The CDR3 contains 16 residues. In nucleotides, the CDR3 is TGTGCCAGCAGTTTTGGGACAGGGGGCAACACAGATACGCAGTATTTT. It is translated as CASSFGTGGNTDTQYF.

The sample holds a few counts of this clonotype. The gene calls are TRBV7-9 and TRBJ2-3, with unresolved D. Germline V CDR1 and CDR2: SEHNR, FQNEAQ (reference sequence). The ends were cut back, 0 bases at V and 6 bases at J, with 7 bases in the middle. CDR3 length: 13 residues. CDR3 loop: CASSLALWDTQYF. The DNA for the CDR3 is TGTGCCAGCAGCTTAGCGCTCTGGGATACGCAGTATTTT.

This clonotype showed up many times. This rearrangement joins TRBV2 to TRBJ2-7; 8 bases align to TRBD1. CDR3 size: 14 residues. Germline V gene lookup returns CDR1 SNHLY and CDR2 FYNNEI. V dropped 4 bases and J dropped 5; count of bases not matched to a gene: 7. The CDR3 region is CASSGQGAWNEQYF. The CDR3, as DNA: TGTGCCAGCAGTGGGCAGGGGGCGTGGAACGAGCAGTACTTC.

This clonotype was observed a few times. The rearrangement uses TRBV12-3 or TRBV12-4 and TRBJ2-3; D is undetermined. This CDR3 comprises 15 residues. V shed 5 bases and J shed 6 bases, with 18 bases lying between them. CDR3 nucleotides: TGTGCCAGCAGTCCCCGGGCTAGGGTTGGCGATACGCAGTATTTT. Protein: CASSPRARVGDTQYF.

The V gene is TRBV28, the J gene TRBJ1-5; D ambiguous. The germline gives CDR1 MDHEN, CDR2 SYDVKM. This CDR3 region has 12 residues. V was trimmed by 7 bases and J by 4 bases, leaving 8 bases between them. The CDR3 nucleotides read TGTGCCAGCAATTACCTAAATCAGCCCCAGCATTTT. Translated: CASNYLNQPQHF.